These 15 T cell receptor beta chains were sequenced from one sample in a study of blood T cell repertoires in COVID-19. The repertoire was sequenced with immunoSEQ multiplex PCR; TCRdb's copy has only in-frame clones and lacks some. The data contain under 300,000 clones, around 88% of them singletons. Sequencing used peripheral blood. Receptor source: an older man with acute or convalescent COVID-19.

CDR3 region: CASNREYPYEQYF. The CDR3 nucleotides read TGTGCCAGCAACCGGGAATACCCCTACGAGCAGTACTTC. The chain has TRBV28 and TRBJ2-7; tentative D call: TRBD2 (5 bases). This CDR3 has 13 residues. CDR1 MDHEN and CDR2 SYDVKM come from the germline V gene. V was pared by 7 bases and J by 2 bases, with 12 bases between.

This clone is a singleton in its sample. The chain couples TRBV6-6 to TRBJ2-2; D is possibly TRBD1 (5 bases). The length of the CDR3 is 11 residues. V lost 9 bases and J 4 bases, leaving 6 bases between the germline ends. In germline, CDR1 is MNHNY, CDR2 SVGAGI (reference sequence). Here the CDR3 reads CASRGTGELFF. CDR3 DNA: TGTGCCAGTAGGGGCACCGGGGAGCTGTTTTTT.

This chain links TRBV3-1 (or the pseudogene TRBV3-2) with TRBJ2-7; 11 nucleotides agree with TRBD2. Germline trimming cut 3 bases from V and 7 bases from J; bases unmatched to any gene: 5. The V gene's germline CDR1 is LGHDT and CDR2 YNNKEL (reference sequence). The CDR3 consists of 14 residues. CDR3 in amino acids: CASSHSSGRGEQYF. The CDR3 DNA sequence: TGTGCCAGCAGCCATAGTAGCGGGAGGGGGGAGCAGTACTTC.

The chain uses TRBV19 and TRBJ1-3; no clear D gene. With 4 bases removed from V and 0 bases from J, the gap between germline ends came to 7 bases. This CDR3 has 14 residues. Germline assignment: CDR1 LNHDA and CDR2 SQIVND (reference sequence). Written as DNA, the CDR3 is TGTGCCAGTAGTAAGCAGGACTCTGGAAACACCATATATTTT. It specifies CASSKQDSGNTIYF. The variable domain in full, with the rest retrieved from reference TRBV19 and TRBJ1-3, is DGGITQSPKYLFRKEGQNVTLSCEQNLNHDAMYWYRQDPGQGLRLIYYSQIVNDFQKGDIAEGYSVSREKKESFPLTVTSAQKNPTAFYLCASSKQDSGNTIYFGEGSWLTVV.

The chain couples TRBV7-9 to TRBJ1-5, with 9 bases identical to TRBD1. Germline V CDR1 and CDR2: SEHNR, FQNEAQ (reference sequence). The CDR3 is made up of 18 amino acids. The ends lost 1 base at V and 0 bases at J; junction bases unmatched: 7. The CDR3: CASSLGQGGVYSNQPQHF. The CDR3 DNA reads TGTGCCAGCAGCTTAGGACAGGGGGGCGTTTATAGCAATCAGCCCCAGCATTTT.

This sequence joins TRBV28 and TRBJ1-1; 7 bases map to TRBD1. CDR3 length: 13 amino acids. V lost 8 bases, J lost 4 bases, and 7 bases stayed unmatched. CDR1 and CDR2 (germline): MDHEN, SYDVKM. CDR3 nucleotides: TGTGCCAGCCTAAGGACAGGTAGCACTGAAGCTTTCTTT. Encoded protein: CASLRTGSTEAFF.

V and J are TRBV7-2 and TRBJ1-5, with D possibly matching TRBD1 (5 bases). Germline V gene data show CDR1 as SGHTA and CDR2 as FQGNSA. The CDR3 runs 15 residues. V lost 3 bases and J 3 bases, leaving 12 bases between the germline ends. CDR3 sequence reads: CASSFRQGINQPQHF. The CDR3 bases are TGTGCCAGCAGCTTTAGGCAGGGAATCAATCAGCCCCAGCATTTT.

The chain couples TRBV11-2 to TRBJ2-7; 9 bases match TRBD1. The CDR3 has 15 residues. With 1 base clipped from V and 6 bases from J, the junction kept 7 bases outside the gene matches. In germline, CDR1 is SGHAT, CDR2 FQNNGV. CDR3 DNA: TGTGCCAGCAGCTTAGCAGGGACAGGGTTCTCCGAGCAGTACTTC. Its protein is CASSLAGTGFSEQYF.

The CDR3 DNA sequence: TGTGCCAGCAGCAGATTAGCGGAGCACTATACGCAGTATTTT. This translates into CASSRLAEHYTQYF. V is TRBV7-9 and J is TRBJ2-3; D is possibly TRBD2 (6 bases). The germline V and J ends were trimmed by 5 bases and 7 bases, with 16 bases remaining between them. This CDR3 is built from 14 residues. Germline V lookup: CDR1 SEHNR, CDR2 FQNEAQ (reference sequence). The whole variable domain, filled in from reference TRBV7-9 and TRBJ2-3, reads DTGVSQNPRHKITKRGQNVTFRCDPISEHNRLYWYRQTLGQGPEFLTYFQNEAQLEKSRLLSDRFSAERPKGSFSTLEIQRTEQGDSAMYLCASSRLAEHYTQYFGPGTRLTVL.

In nucleotides, the CDR3 is TGTGCCACCAGAGGGACAGGGAGCGATGAGCAGTTCTTC. Translating it yields CATRGTGSDEQFF. The chain links TRBV2 to TRBJ2-1; 9 positions agree with TRBD1. Germline CDR1 and CDR2: SNHLY and FYNNEI. V lost 10 bases, J lost 8 bases, and 9 bases stayed unmatched. This CDR3 contains 13 residues. Supplemented by reference TRBV2 and TRBJ2-1, the full variable domain reads EPEVTQTPSHQVTQMGQEVILRCVPISNHLYFYWYRQILGQKVEFLVSFYNNEISEKSEIFDDQFSVERPDGSNFTLKIRSTKLEDSAMYFCATRGTGSDEQFFGPGTRLTVL.

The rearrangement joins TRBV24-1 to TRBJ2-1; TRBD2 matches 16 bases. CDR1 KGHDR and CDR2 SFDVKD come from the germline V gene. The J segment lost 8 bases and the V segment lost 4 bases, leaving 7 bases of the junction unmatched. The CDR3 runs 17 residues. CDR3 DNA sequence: TGTGCCACCAGTGACGCCGGGACTAGCGGGAGGGGAGATGAGCAGTTCTTC. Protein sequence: CATSDAGTSGRGDEQFF.

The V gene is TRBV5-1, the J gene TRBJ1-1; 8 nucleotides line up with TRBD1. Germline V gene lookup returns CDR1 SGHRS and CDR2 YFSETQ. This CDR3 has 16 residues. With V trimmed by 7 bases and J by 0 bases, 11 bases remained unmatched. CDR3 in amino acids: CASDTGGNFVNTEAFF. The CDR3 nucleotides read TGCGCCAGCGACACAGGGGGGAACTTCGTGAACACTGAAGCTTTCTTT.

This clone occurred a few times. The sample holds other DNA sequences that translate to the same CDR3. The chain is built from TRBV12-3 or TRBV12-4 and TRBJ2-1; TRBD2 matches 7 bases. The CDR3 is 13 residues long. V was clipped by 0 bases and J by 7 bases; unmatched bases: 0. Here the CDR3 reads CASSLAGGNEQFF. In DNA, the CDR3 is TGTGCCAGCAGTTTAGCGGGAGGGAATGAGCAGTTCTTC.

The DNA of the CDR3 is TGTGCCAGCAGCGAGGTCCCCCGATACCAAGAGACCCAGTACTTC. As protein: CASSEVPRYQETQYF. The V and J genes are TRBV5-4 and TRBJ2-5; D uncertain. This CDR3 has 15 residues. From germline, CDR1 is SGHNT and CDR2 YYREEE (reference sequence). Trimming pared 4 bases from V and 0 bases from J, leaving 13 bases between.

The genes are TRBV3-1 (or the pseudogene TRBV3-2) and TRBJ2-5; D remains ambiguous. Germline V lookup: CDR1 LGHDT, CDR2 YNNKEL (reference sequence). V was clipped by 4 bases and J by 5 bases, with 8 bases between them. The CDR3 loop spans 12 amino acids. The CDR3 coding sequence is TGTGCCAGCAGCCCAACCCGGGAGACCCAGTACTTC. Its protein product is CASSPTRETQYF.